This record looks at one T cell receptor beta chain sequence and its context. Antigen: not known. There are 15 residues in the CDR3. Germline loops: CDR1 SGHRS, CDR2 YFSETQ. Losses at the gene ends were 4 bases for V and 7 bases for J; bases not matched to a gene: 4. What was amplified from RNA transcripts were TCR beta CDR3 regions. HTBI primers drove first-round RT-PCR of the TCR CDR3. TCRdb reprocessed the multiplex PCR reads with MiXCR, giving one entry per CDR3 protein. The table records hundreds of thousands of distinct CDR3 sequences, roughly 45% of them present only once. The sample comes from a study of T cells in Graves' hyperthyroidism and ophthalmopathy. Diagnoses used clinical symptoms, serum thyroxine and TRAb, thyroid ultrasound and orbital computed tomography. General study results and limits: Most expanded thyroid clonotypes above 0.001 also appeared in blood. In validation, the model predicted ophthalmopathy. These predictions came a median roughly six months before onset.

The sample comprised peripheral blood or thyroid tissue (not recorded which). The chain couples TRBV5-1 to TRBJ1-6, with 11 nucleotides matching TRBD1. The sequence came from an adult man with Graves' disease, either hyperthyroidism or ophthalmopathy (not recorded which). This chain's CDR3 is CASSGDRGMNSPLHF. CDR3 coding DNA: TGCGCCAGCAGCGGGGACAGGGGGATGAATTCACCCCTCCACTTT.